The 2 T cell receptor beta chains reported below all come from one sample, sequenced in a study of shared clonotypes between healthy human individuals. The repertoire was sequenced with immunoSEQ multiplex PCR; TCRdb's copy has only in-frame clones and lacks some. The table has over a million clones, approximately 98% seen once. Sample: naive CD4+ T cells sorted from blood. The subset: CD45RA+ positively selected. The receptors were gathered from a man aged 25 to 40 in good health.

This clone is a singleton in its sample. Different DNA sequences within this sample yield the same CDR3. V and J are TRBV5-1 and TRBJ1-1; possibly TRBD1 for D (6 bases). From germline, CDR1 is SGHRS and CDR2 YFSETQ. CDR3 length: 13 amino acids. V was pared by 4 bases and J by 5 bases, with 12 bases between. Here the CDR3 DNA reads TGCGCCAGCAGCCCCGGAGGGGGAACTGAAGCTTTCTTT. It encodes CASSPGGGTEAFF.

The chain combines TRBV7-2 with TRBJ1-5; 7 nucleotides match TRBD1. The J segment lost 4 bases and the V segment lost 5 bases, leaving 11 bases of the junction unmatched. From germline, CDR1 is SGHTA and CDR2 FQGNSA. The CDR3 consists of 16 residues. Written as DNA, the CDR3 is TGTGCCAGCAGCGCGGTTAGCGGACAGGTGAATCAGCCCCAGCATTTT. Protein sequence: CASSAVSGQVNQPQHF.